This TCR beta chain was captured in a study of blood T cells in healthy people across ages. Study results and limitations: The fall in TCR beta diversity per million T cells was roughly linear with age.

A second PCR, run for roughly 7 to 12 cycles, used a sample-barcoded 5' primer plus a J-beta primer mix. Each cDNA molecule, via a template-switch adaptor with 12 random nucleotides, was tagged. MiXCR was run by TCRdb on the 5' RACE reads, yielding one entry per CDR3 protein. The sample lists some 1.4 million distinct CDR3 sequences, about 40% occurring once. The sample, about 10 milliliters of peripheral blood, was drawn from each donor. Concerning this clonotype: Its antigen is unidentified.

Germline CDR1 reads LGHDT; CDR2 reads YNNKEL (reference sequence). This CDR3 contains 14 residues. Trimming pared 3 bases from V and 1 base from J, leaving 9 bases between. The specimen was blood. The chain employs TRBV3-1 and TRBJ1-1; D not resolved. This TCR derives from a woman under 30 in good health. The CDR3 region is CASSHLGRNTEAFF. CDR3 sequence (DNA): TGTGCCAGCAGCCATCTAGGAAGGAACACTGAAGCTTTCTTT. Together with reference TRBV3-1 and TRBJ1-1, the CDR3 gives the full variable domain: DTAVSQTPKYLVTQMGNDKSIKCEQNLGHDTMYWYKQDSKKFLKIMFSYNNKELIINETVPNRFSPKSPDKAHLNLHINSLELGDSAVYFCASSHLGRNTEAFFGQGTRLTVV.